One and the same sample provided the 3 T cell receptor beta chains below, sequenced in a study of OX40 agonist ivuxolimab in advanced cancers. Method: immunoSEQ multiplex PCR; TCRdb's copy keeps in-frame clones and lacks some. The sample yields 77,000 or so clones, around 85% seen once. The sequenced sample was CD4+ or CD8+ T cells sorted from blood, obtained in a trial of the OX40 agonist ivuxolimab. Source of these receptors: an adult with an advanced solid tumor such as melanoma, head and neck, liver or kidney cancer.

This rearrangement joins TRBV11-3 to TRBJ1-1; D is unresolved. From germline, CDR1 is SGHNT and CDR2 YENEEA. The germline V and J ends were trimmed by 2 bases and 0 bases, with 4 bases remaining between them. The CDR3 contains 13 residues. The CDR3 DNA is TGTGCCAGCAGCTTATGGATGAACACTGAAGCTTTCTTT. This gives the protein CASSLWMNTEAFF.

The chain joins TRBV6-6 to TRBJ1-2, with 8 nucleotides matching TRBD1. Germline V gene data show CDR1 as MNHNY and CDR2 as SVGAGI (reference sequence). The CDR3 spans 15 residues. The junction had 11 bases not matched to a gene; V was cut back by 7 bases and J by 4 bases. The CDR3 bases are TGTGCCAGCACCGGGACAGGAAGAGTTACCTATGGCTACACCTTC. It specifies CASTGTGRVTYGYTF.

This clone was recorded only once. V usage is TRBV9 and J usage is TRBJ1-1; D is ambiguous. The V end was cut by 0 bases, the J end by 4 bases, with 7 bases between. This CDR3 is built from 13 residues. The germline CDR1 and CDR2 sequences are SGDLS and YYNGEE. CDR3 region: CASSVGPGTEAFF. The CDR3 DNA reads TGTGCCAGCAGCGTAGGACCAGGCACTGAAGCTTTCTTT.